The clone carrying this T cell receptor beta chain occurred many times. Its cognate antigen is unknown. This sample is part of a study of T-cell reconstitution after alpha-beta-depleted transplantation in children. General study findings and limits: Recipient T cells and thymic progenitors that survived gave rise to the high TCRbeta diversity observed at day 60 in some patients.

TCRbeta library construction was performed incorporating unique molecular identifiers. One entry per CDR3 protein results from TCRdb running MiXCR on the PCR reads. The table lists 600,000 or so distinct CDR3 sequences, more than 20% of them singletons, with around an eighth in the top ten. The receptor's source is a boy in the first two years of life who had a stem cell transplant for acute myeloid leukemia, so the T cells may come from the graft donor. The sequencing here drew on PBMCs, mostly from graft donor cells, taken 360 days after TCRalphabeta/CD19-depleted stem cell transplant.

The CDR3 nucleotides are TGTGCCAGCAGCCATGGAAGTGCAGGAGAGACCCAGTACTTC. Translating gives CASSHGSAGETQYF. V and J are TRBV3-1 and TRBJ2-5; D is undetermined. CDR3 length: 14 residues. V was pared by 3 bases and J by 4 bases, with 12 bases between. Germline V gene data show CDR1 as LGHDT and CDR2 as YNNKEL (reference sequence).